A single sample gave rise to the 10 T cell receptor beta chains below, sequenced in a study of blood T cells in healthy people across ages. The authors ran a second PCR of about 6 to 11 cycles using a sample-barcoded 5' primer and a J-beta primer mix. MiXCR was run by TCRdb on the 5' RACE reads, yielding one entry per CDR3 protein. The table includes over 700,000 distinct CDR3 sequences, about 25% detected once. The same data also went into a second study, on T cells of mothers and their children.

The sample consisted of blood. These receptors all stem from a boy aged 5 to 17 in good health.

This clonotype was seen a few times. CDR3 coding DNA: TGCAGTGCCCACCTAAGGACCGAAAACATTCAGTACTTC. Protein sequence: CSAHLRTENIQYF. V is TRBV20-1 and J is TRBJ2-4; D is uncertain. V was cut by 6 bases and J by 5 bases, with 14 bases left in between. Germline CDR1 is DFQATT and CDR2 is SNEGSKA (reference sequence). The CDR3 covers 13 residues.

This clonotype was observed a handful of times. The rearrangement joins TRBV28 to TRBJ2-5, with D possibly matching TRBD2 (6 bases). Trimming took 6 bases from V and 2 from J, leaving 10 bases between them. The CDR3 covers 13 residues. In germline, CDR1 is MDHEN, CDR2 SYDVKM. CDR3 loop: CASSGREQETQYF. The CDR3 DNA is TGTGCCAGCAGCGGTCGGGAGCAAGAGACCCAGTACTTC.

The chain has TRBV6-1 and TRBJ1-6; TRBD1 agrees at 7 bases. Germline trimming cut 1 base from V and 2 bases from J; bases unmatched to any gene: 14. Germline V gene sequence: CDR1 MNHNS, CDR2 SASEGT. This CDR3 contains 20 residues. CDR3 sequence (DNA): TGTGCCAGCAGTGAAGTGGACAGGCCTATGGTGGGCCCCTATAATTCACCCCTCCACTTT. It is translated as CASSEVDRPMVGPYNSPLHF.

The J gene is TRBJ2-1, the V gene TRBV12-3 or TRBV12-4, with no clear D. The V gene lost 10 bases and the J gene lost 10 bases, with 14 bases spanning the gap. CDR3 length equals 11 residues. The CDR3 coding sequence is TGTGCCATCTTTACGGACCTCGAGCAGTTCTTC. This encodes CAIFTDLEQFF.

The chain uses TRBV4-2 and TRBJ2-5; 11 bases align to TRBD2. The DNA end is more similar to TRBJ2-1, so the J call may be wrong. CDR3 size: 18 residues. From germline, CDR1 is LGHNA and CDR2 YNFKEQ. CDR3 in amino acids: CASSQDSLAGGISNEQFF. The CDR3 DNA is TGTGCCAGCAGCCAAGATAGCCTAGCGGGGGGAATTAGTAATGAGCAGTTCTTC.

The J gene is TRBJ2-1, the V gene TRBV2; D is possibly TRBD1 (6 bases). V shed 1 base and J shed 3 bases, with 13 bases lying between them. Germline lookup yields CDR1 SNHLY and CDR2 FYNNEI. There are 16 residues in the CDR3. CDR3 coding DNA: TGTGCCAGCAGTGAAGGATCAGGGACACTCTACAATGAGCAGTTCTTC. Translating it yields CASSEGSGTLYNEQFF.

The chain links TRBV30 to TRBJ1-2; the match to TRBD1 covers 7 bases. The CDR3 extends over 12 amino acids. CDR1 and CDR2 (germline): GTSNPN, SVGIG (reference sequence). The J segment lost 8 bases and the V segment lost 5 bases, leaving 8 bases of the junction unmatched. The CDR3 sequence: CAWLTGAEGYTF. CDR3 coding DNA: TGTGCCTGGTTAACAGGGGCCGAGGGCTACACCTTC.

Only a few counts were recorded for this clonotype. The chain employs TRBV29-1 and TRBJ1-2, with no clear D. The V gene lost 4 bases and the J gene lost 6 bases, with 6 bases spanning the gap. The CDR3 runs to 10 residues. Looked up from germline, CDR1 is SQVTM and CDR2 is ANQGSEA. DNA for the CDR3: TGCAGCGTTGGAACGGATGGCTACACCTTC. Encoded protein: CSVGTDGYTF.

This CDR3 is CASSKDETGDVSSYNSPLHF. CDR3 DNA: TGTGCCAGCAGCAAGGACGAGACAGGGGATGTGAGCTCCTATAATTCACCCCTCCACTTT. The V gene is TRBV21-1, the J gene TRBJ1-6; the table's TRBD1 call for D was not verified on the DNA. TRBV21-1 is a pseudogene. The CDR3 has 20 residues.

V is TRBV7-9 and J is TRBJ1-1, with D hard to call. The CDR3 covers 14 residues. CDR1 is SEHNR and CDR2 is FQNEAQ in the germline V gene (reference sequence). The V gene lost 5 bases and the J gene lost 1 base, with 11 bases spanning the gap. The chain's CDR3 is CASSPVTPNTEAFF. In DNA form, the CDR3 reads TGTGCCAGCAGCCCTGTGACACCGAACACTGAAGCTTTCTTT.